This TCR beta chain was recovered during a study of naive and memory T cell subsets. Study results and caveats: In CD4 and CD8 cells, diversity dropped from naive through EMRA. Each distinct alpha or beta sequence counts as one clonotype. Over 95% of naive TCR sequences appeared only once, unlike memory subsets.

CDR1 is KGHSH, CDR2 LQKENI, per germline. The trim removed 3 bases at V and 3 bases at J, leaving 9 bases unmatched. The CDR3 is 17 residues long. The beta constant-region primer was an equimolar mix of two oligonucleotides covering TRBC1 and TRBC2. The ligated cDNA underwent four PCR rounds using SP2 and nested alpha and beta constant-region primers. Each CDR3 protein is one row after TCRdb ran MiXCR on the UMI-ligation and nested PCR reads. The sample lists some 85,000 distinct CDR3 sequences; 10% to 15% were seen once. This clonotype was found a few times. Its specificity is not known. The receptor comes from a human donor in good health. The V and J genes are TRBV18 and TRBJ2-1; 9 bases are a match to TRBD2. The specimen sequenced was central memory CD4+ T cells from blood. The CDR3 DNA follows: TGTGCCAGCTCACCGGTTAGCGGGAGAGGTGTCTACAATGAGCAGTTCTTC. It specifies CASSPVSGRGVYNEQFF. Looking up the rest from reference TRBV18 and TRBJ2-1 gives the full variable domain: NAGVMQNPRHLVRRRGQEARLRCSPMKGHSHVYWYRQLPEEGLKFMVYLQKENIIDESGMPKERFSAEFPKEGPSILRIQQVVRGDSAAYFCASSPVSGRGVYNEQFFGPGTRLTVL.